These 27 T cell receptor beta chains originate from one sample sequenced in a study of cytomegalovirus exposure and HLA in healthy donors. The PCR made use of 60 Vbeta and 13 Jbeta primers. Libraries were prepared by immunoSEQ multiplex PCR; TCRdb keeps only in-frame clonotypes and omits some of them. The sample records approximately 110,000 clones, 73% being singletons. Sequences were obtained from PBMCs. The source of these receptors is a man aged 55 to 70 in good health and CMV-seropositive.

This clone was seen a few times. The CDR3 coding sequence is TGTGCCAGCAGCTCCCAGACAGGGCTAGAAAAACTGTTTTTT. The encoded protein is CASSSQTGLEKLFF. V is TRBV7-9 and J is TRBJ1-4; 7 bases fit TRBD1. Looked up from germline, CDR1 is SEHNR and CDR2 is FQNEAQ (reference sequence). The CDR3 is 14 residues long. Trimming cost V 4 bases and J 8 bases; bases outside gene matches: 7.

The V and J genes are TRBV2 and TRBJ1-2, with no clear D. Germline V CDR1 and CDR2: SNHLY, FYNNEI. V lost 6 bases to trimming and J lost 2 bases, with 10 bases between them. The CDR3 has 13 residues. The CDR3, as DNA: TGTGCCAGCAGCGAGCCCGTCAACTATGGCTACACCTTC. Translated: CASSEPVNYGYTF.

The chain couples TRBV10-3 to TRBJ1-1; 11 nucleotides align to TRBD1. The CDR3 has 16 amino acids. Germline loops: CDR1 ENHRY, CDR2 SYGVKD. Unmatched junction bases numbered 5, after V lost 4 bases and J lost 1 base. CDR3 in amino acids: CAISVGTGGANTEAFF. The CDR3, as DNA: TGTGCCATCAGTGTAGGGACAGGGGGAGCGAACACTGAAGCTTTCTTT.

Only a few counts were recorded for this clone. This rearrangement joins TRBV29-1 to TRBJ2-7, with D possibly matching TRBD2 (6 bases). V was trimmed by 7 bases and J by 3 bases, leaving 13 bases between them. From germline, CDR1 is SQVTM and CDR2 ANQGSEA. The CDR3 runs to 12 residues. This chain's CDR3 is CSGGDGVYEQYF. DNA of the CDR3: TGCAGCGGGGGGGACGGGGTCTACGAGCAGTACTTC.

V gene TRBV5-4 combines with J gene TRBJ1-1; D possibly corresponds to TRBD1 (5 bases). The CDR3 loop spans 15 amino acids. CDR1 and CDR2 from the germline V gene are SGHNT and YYREEE (reference sequence). The germline V and J ends were trimmed by 3 bases and 4 bases, with 16 bases remaining between them. As DNA, the CDR3 is TGTGCCAGCAGCTCGGGTTGGACCGGGGGCACTGAAGCTTTCTTT. Its protein is CASSSGWTGGTEAFF.

The chain is built from TRBV19 and TRBJ1-2; D is perhaps TRBD1 (6 bases). V dropped 4 bases and J dropped 1 base, with 10 bases sitting between them. The CDR3 runs 14 residues. Germline-derived CDR1 and CDR2 are LNHDA and SQIVND (reference sequence). CDR3 in DNA: TGTGCCAGTAGTACCCAGGGGCATAACTATGGCTACACCTTC. Protein: CASSTQGHNYGYTF.

The CDR3 loop is CASSLEYAGGTDTQYF. The DNA for the CDR3 is TGTGCCAGCAGCTTGGAGTACGCGGGGGGGACAGATACGCAGTATTTT. The genes are TRBV5-4 and TRBJ2-3; TRBD2 aligns across 9 bases. The ends lost 0 bases at V and 3 bases at J; junction bases unmatched: 5. This CDR3 region has 16 residues. Looked up from germline, CDR1 is SGHNT and CDR2 is YYREEE (reference sequence).

In its sample, this clone was seen a few times. V is TRBV5-1 and J is TRBJ1-3; tentatively, D is TRBD1 (6 bases). The V end was cut by 7 bases, the J end by 3 bases, with 17 bases between. From germline, CDR1 is SGHRS and CDR2 YFSETQ. This CDR3 has 15 residues. CDR3 coding DNA: TGCGCCAGCCGCAAGACAGGCCAAGGTGGAAACACCATATATTTT. Its protein is CASRKTGQGGNTIYF.

V usage is TRBV2 and J usage is TRBJ2-3, with D perhaps TRBD1 (5 bases). Per germline, CDR1 SNHLY and CDR2 FYNNEI. The CDR3 is made up of 13 amino acids. Trimming stripped 8 bases from V and 2 bases from J, with 11 bases between. CDR3 DNA sequence: TGTGCCAGCCGTCGACAGATCACAGATACGCAGTATTTT. Its translation is CASRRQITDTQYF.

The chain combines TRBV5-1 with TRBJ2-3, with D uncertain. The CDR3 has 13 residues. The germline V gene encodes CDR1 SGHRS and CDR2 YFSETQ. V was pared by 4 bases and J by 8 bases, with 14 bases between. The CDR3 DNA sequence: TGCGCCAGCAGCGAGGTGGGTCGCGGTACGCAGTATTTT. It yields the protein CASSEVGRGTQYF. Variable domain in full (rest from reference TRBV5-1 and TRBJ2-3): KAGVTQTPRYLIKTRGQQVTLSCSPISGHRSVSWYQQTPGQGLQFLFEYFSETQRNKGNFPGRFSGRQFSNSRSEMNVSTLELGDSALYLCASSEVGRGTQYFGPGTRLTVL.

This clone has just a few counts. The V call is TRBV18, the J call TRBJ2-3; 8 bases are shared with TRBD2. CDR3 length equals 15 residues. CDR1 KGHSH and CDR2 LQKENI come from the germline V gene. J gave up 2 bases and V 3 bases, and 4 bases lay outside the gene matches. CDR3 DNA sequence: TGTGCCAGCTCACCGGGACTAGAGAACACAGATACGCAGTATTTT. Its translation is CASSPGLENTDTQYF.

The chain is built from TRBV30 and TRBJ2-3; 7 bases agree with TRBD1. In germline, CDR1 is GTSNPN, CDR2 SVGIG (reference sequence). The trim removed 3 bases at V and 5 bases at J, leaving 8 bases unmatched. The CDR3 loop spans 14 amino acids. This CDR3 is CAWSEVSGGDTQYF. The CDR3 region has the DNA TGTGCCTGGAGCGAGGTCTCAGGGGGAGATACGCAGTATTTT. The full variable domain, its missing parts supplied by reference TRBV30 and TRBJ2-3, is SQTIHQWPATLVQPVGSPLSLECTVEGTSNPNLYWYRQAAGRGLQLLFYSVGIGQISSEVPQNLSASRPQDRQFILSSKKLLLSDSGFYLCAWSEVSGGDTQYFGPGTRLTVL.

The rearrangement uses TRBV2 and TRBJ2-7; 12 nucleotides line up with TRBD2. This CDR3 region has 15 residues. Germline V gene lookup returns CDR1 SNHLY and CDR2 FYNNEI. With 5 bases clipped from V and 6 bases from J, the junction kept 8 bases outside the gene matches. The CDR3 DNA is TGTGCCAGCAGTATCGGACTAGCGGGGAGGAGCGAGCAGTACTTC. Its protein product is CASSIGLAGRSEQYF. The whole variable domain, filled in from reference TRBV2 and TRBJ2-7, reads EPEVTQTPSHQVTQMGQEVILRCVPISNHLYFYWYRQILGQKVEFLVSFYNNEISEKSEIFDDQFSVERPDGSNFTLKIRSTKLEDSAMYFCASSIGLAGRSEQYFGPGTRLTVT.

A few counts support this clone. V is TRBV10-3 and J is TRBJ2-7; D is uncertain. V dropped 0 bases and J dropped 3 bases, with 3 bases sitting between them. CDR3 length equals 12 residues. The germline gives CDR1 ENHRY, CDR2 SYGVKD. CDR3 in DNA: TGTGCCATCAGTGAGTCCGTCTACGAGCAGTACTTC. Residues: CAISESVYEQYF.

The chain joins TRBV9 to TRBJ1-4; D unresolved. The CDR3 spans 15 residues. CDR1 and CDR2 from the germline V gene are SGDLS and YYNGEE. Deletions cut 3 bases from V and 8 bases from J, with 17 bases between. The CDR3 reads CASSAPGFGSEKLFF. CDR3 sequence (DNA): TGTGCCAGCAGCGCCCCGGGATTTGGGTCGGAAAAACTGTTTTTT.

V usage is TRBV6-5 and J usage is TRBJ2-3; 7 nucleotides line up with TRBD1. The CDR3 covers 14 residues. CDR1 MNHEY and CDR2 SVGAGI come from the germline V gene. V dropped 6 bases and J dropped 2; count of bases not matched to a gene: 5. The CDR3 nucleotides read TGTGCCAGCAGCCCGGGACAGATCACAGATACGCAGTATTTT. Translated: CASSPGQITDTQYF.

This clone occurred a few times. This chain joins TRBV28 and TRBJ1-2, with 9 bases aligning to TRBD1. The length of the CDR3 is 15 residues. V shed 6 bases and J 7 bases; nucleotides not matched to a gene: 12. CDR1 and CDR2 (germline): MDHEN, SYDVKM. The CDR3 spells CASSLGPGQGLGYTF. The DNA of the CDR3 is TGTGCCAGCAGCCTCGGCCCGGGACAGGGTCTTGGCTACACCTTC.

The chain joins TRBV7-2 to TRBJ1-2; no reliable D call. The V and J ends lost 5 bases and 4 bases respectively, with 14 bases between them. The CDR3 extends over 14 amino acids. Per germline, CDR1 SGHTA and CDR2 FQGNSA. The CDR3 sequence is CASSPWGDTYGYTF. In DNA, the CDR3 is TGTGCCAGCAGCCCCTGGGGAGACACCTATGGCTACACCTTC.

This chain links TRBV7-3 with TRBJ2-3; 7 positions match TRBD2. V dropped 2 bases and J dropped 5; count of bases not matched to a gene: 7. The length of the CDR3 is 15 residues. Per germline, CDR1 SGHTA and CDR2 FQGTGA. The CDR3 region is CASSLSRSGEDTQYF. CDR3 DNA: TGTGCCAGCAGCTTATCTAGGAGCGGGGAAGATACGCAGTATTTT. Full variable domain (outside the CDR3, taken from reference TRBV7-3 and TRBJ2-3): GAGVSQTPSNKVTEKGKYVELRCDPISGHTALYWYRQSLGQGPEFLIYFQGTGAADDSGLPNDRFFAVRPEGSVSTLKIQRTERGDSAVYLCASSLSRSGEDTQYFGPGTRLTVL.

In this sample, this clone turned up once. As DNA, the CDR3 is TGTGCCACCAGCAGGAGGTCCGGGGTTGGAGGCTACACCTTC. Translating it yields CATSRRSGVGGYTF. This chain links TRBV15 with TRBJ1-2; D is unresolved. V lost 3 bases and J lost 8, with 16 bases in between. The CDR3 totals 14 residues. Germline lookup yields CDR1 LNHNV and CDR2 YYDKDF (reference sequence).

Only a few counts were recorded for this clone. The gene calls are TRBV6-6 and TRBJ1-5, with a weak D call TRBD1 (6 bases). This CDR3 is built from 12 residues. V was pared by 7 bases and J by 10 bases, with 14 bases between. CDR1 and CDR2 (germline): MNHNY, SVGAGI (reference sequence). CDR3 residues: CASNSNGGPQHF. The CDR3 DNA is TGTGCCAGCAACTCAAATGGGGGCCCCCAGCATTTT.

The chain's CDR3 is CASSSAGNTIYF. CDR3 in DNA: TGTGCCAGTAGCTCAGCTGGAAACACCATATATTTT. V gene TRBV19 combines with J gene TRBJ1-3; unclear D gene. The CDR3 contains 12 residues. Trimming shortened V by 6 bases and J by 2 bases, and 5 bases separated the two germline ends. Germline V lookup: CDR1 LNHDA, CDR2 SQIVND (reference sequence). The full variable domain, in which reference TRBV19 and TRBJ1-3 provide the parts outside the CDR3, is DGGITQSPKYLFRKEGQNVTLSCEQNLNHDAMYWYRQDPGQGLRLIYYSQIVNDFQKGDIAEGYSVSREKKESFPLTVTSAQKNPTAFYLCASSSAGNTIYFGEGSWLTVV.

This clone was recorded a few times. This chain links TRBV7-9 with TRBJ2-5; D possibly corresponds to TRBD2 (5 bases). The V gene's germline CDR1 is SEHNR and CDR2 FQNEAQ (reference sequence). Trimming stripped 0 bases from V and 2 bases from J, with 10 bases between. This CDR3 spans 15 amino acids. CDR3 nucleotides: TGTGCCAGCAGCTTAGCGGCCGGGGTTCAAGAGACCCAGTACTTC. This encodes CASSLAAGVQETQYF.

The chain employs TRBV27 and TRBJ2-2, with D perhaps TRBD1 (6 bases). V was trimmed by 5 bases and J by 6 bases, leaving 13 bases between them. The length of the CDR3 is 14 residues. Germline CDR1 MNHEY, CDR2 SMNVEV (reference sequence). The CDR3 DNA reads TGTGCCAGCAGTCTCTTACAGGGCGCCGGGGAGCTGTTTTTT. Its protein product is CASSLLQGAGELFF.

The V gene is TRBV6-4, the J gene TRBJ2-6; 7 nucleotides align to TRBD1. The J segment lost 2 bases and the V segment lost 4 bases, leaving 5 bases of the junction unmatched. The CDR3 sequence is 16 residues long. Germline V gene data show CDR1 as MRHNA and CDR2 as SNTAGT. In DNA, the CDR3 is TGTGCCAGCAGTGCCCAAGGACAGGCTGGGGCCAACGTCCTGACTTTC. Residues: CASSAQGQAGANVLTF.

The chain links TRBV2 to TRBJ2-4; 9 bases align to TRBD2. Germline CDR1 and CDR2: SNHLY and FYNNEI. J was trimmed by 7 bases and V by 9 bases; bases with no gene match: 7. The CDR3 sequence is 13 residues long. This CDR3 reads CASSTSGSNIQYF. DNA of the CDR3: TGTGCCAGTAGTACTAGCGGGTCGAACATTCAGTACTTC.

The chain is built from TRBV6-1 and TRBJ1-2, with D tentatively TRBD1 (5 bases). There are 16 residues in the CDR3. V lost 2 bases to trimming and J lost 4 bases, with 17 bases between them. CDR1 and CDR2 from the germline V gene are MNHNS and SASEGT. For the CDR3, the DNA is TGTGCCAGCAGTGAAAGTGGAGGGGAGGGACCCTATGGCTACACCTTC. Translated: CASSESGGEGPYGYTF.